Below, 25 T cell receptor beta chains from the same sample are listed, as sequenced in a study of beta chain features in type 1 diabetes. Expressed TCRB transcripts got sequenced, as all isolated RNA was reverse transcribed. The repertoire was sequenced with immunoSEQ multiplex PCR; TCRdb's copy has only in-frame clones and lacks some. Of 130,000 or so clones listed, just over 9% are singletons. The sample comprised central memory CD4+ T cells from blood. Source of these receptors: a man aged 18 to 35 in good health.

This clone was recorded a few times. DNA of the CDR3: TGTGCCAGCAGTTTTGTACCGAGACAGGGGCCCTACGAGCAGTACTTC. Translation gives CASSFVPRQGPYEQYF. J is TRBJ2-7 and V is TRBV27; 8 positions agree with TRBD1. There are 16 residues in the CDR3. Germline V lookup: CDR1 MNHEY, CDR2 SMNVEV (reference sequence). Unmatched junction bases numbered 9, after V lost 3 bases and J lost 2 bases.

This chain uses TRBV7-9 with TRBJ1-5; 9 positions match TRBD1. The CDR3 sequence is 16 residues long. The V and J ends lost 6 bases and 2 bases, in that order; junction bases with no gene match: 8. CDR1 is SEHNR and CDR2 is FQNEAQ in the germline V gene (reference sequence). CDR3 loop: CASRLQGAPGNQPQHF. The CDR3 coding sequence is TGTGCCAGCAGATTACAGGGGGCGCCGGGCAATCAGCCCCAGCATTTT.

The gene calls are TRBV4-2 and TRBJ1-3; D might be TRBD1 (5 bases). V lost 1 base and J lost 0, with 10 bases in between. Looked up from germline, CDR1 is LGHNA and CDR2 is YNFKEQ. This CDR3 is 16 amino acids long. In DNA form, the CDR3 reads TGTGCCAGCAGCCAAGTCACCGACAGCTCTGGAAACACCATATATTTT. Encoded protein: CASSQVTDSSGNTIYF.

This clone was observed a few times. The rearrangement joins TRBV9 to TRBJ2-3; 8 bases are a match to TRBD2. This CDR3 is built from 15 residues. Germline CDR1 and CDR2: SGDLS and YYNGEE. V gave up 0 bases and J gave up 1 base; unmatched junction bases: 1. The CDR3 loop is CASSVGRGGTDTQYF. The CDR3 DNA reads as TGTGCCAGCAGCGTAGGGCGGGGGGGCACAGATACGCAGTATTTT.

V and J are TRBV7-9 and TRBJ1-2; no reliable D call. Germline V CDR1 and CDR2: SEHNR, FQNEAQ (reference sequence). The ends were cut back, 2 bases at V and 6 bases at J, with 4 bases in the middle. CDR3 size: 11 residues. DNA of the CDR3: TGTGCCAGCAGCTTAACGGATGGCTACACCTTC. Its protein is CASSLTDGYTF. Filled out from reference TRBV7-9 and TRBJ1-2, the complete variable domain reads DTGVSQNPRHKITKRGQNVTFRCDPISEHNRLYWYRQTLGQGPEFLTYFQNEAQLEKSRLLSDRFSAERPKGSFSTLEIQRTEQGDSAMYLCASSLTDGYTFGSGTRLTVV.

This clone came up a few times. The rearrangement joins TRBV9 to TRBJ2-7, with D possibly being TRBD1 (6 bases). Germline V gene sequence: CDR1 SGDLS, CDR2 YYNGEE. Trimming shortened V by 2 bases and J by 5 bases, and 14 bases separated the two germline ends. CDR3 size: 14 residues. DNA for the CDR3: TGTGCCAGCAGCGTGTACACAGGGCCCCACGAGCAGTACTTC. It specifies CASSVYTGPHEQYF.

This clone was counted only a few times. Other DNA sequences of this sample code for an identical CDR3. This sequence joins TRBV11-2 and TRBJ2-3; tentative D call: TRBD2 (6 bases). The CDR3 runs 14 residues. The V end lost 1 base, the J end lost 5 bases, and 10 bases lay between the germline ends. The germline gives CDR1 SGHAT, CDR2 FQNNGV. The CDR3 DNA reads TGTGCCAGCAGCTTAGTGGAGGGCCTAGATACGCAGTATTTT. It translates to CASSLVEGLDTQYF.

This clone was counted between two and nine times. The chain uses TRBV7-9 and TRBJ1-4; TRBD1 matches 7 bases. V lost 6 bases, J lost 7 bases, and 8 bases stayed unmatched. Germline V lookup: CDR1 SEHNR, CDR2 FQNEAQ (reference sequence). This CDR3 is built from 14 residues. The CDR3 is CASRTQGEGEKLFF. The DNA of the CDR3 is TGTGCCAGCAGAACCCAGGGGGAAGGTGAAAAACTGTTTTTT.

The V gene is TRBV5-4, the J gene TRBJ2-1, with D possibly matching TRBD1 (6 bases). Trimming pared 0 bases from V and 0 bases from J, leaving 10 bases between. Germline V gene sequence: CDR1 SGHNT, CDR2 YYREEE (reference sequence). This CDR3 comprises 16 residues. As DNA, the CDR3 is TGTGCCAGCAGCTTGGCTGGGGGCCTCTCCTACAATGAGCAGTTCTTC. Translated, it gives CASSLAGGLSYNEQFF. Based on the CDR3 plus reference TRBV5-4 and TRBJ2-1, the full variable domain is ETGVTQSPTHLIKTRGQQVTLRCSSQSGHNTVSWYQQALGQGPQFIFQYYREEENGRGNFPPRFSGLQFPNYSSELNVNALELDDSALYLCASSLAGGLSYNEQFFGPGTRLTVL.

The rearrangement joins TRBV7-2 to TRBJ2-1; 9 nucleotides align to TRBD1. In germline, CDR1 is SGHTA, CDR2 FQGNSA. CDR3 length: 16 residues. V lost 1 base, J lost 7 bases, and 8 bases stayed unmatched. In DNA form, the CDR3 reads TGTGCCAGCAGCTTAGTTGAGACAGGGGGGGCAAATGAGCAGTTCTTC. It encodes CASSLVETGGANEQFF.

Many counts were recorded for this clone. The V and J genes are TRBV18 and TRBJ1-1; no reliable D call. The germline V and J ends were trimmed by 8 bases and 9 bases, with 13 bases remaining between them. Per the germline V gene, CDR1 is KGHSH and CDR2 is LQKENI. This CDR3 region has 11 residues. CDR3 sequence: CASPRGGKAFF. The CDR3 DNA reads as TGTGCCAGCCCGAGAGGCGGAAAAGCTTTCTTT.

The chain couples TRBV6-5 to TRBJ2-7; 10 bases map to TRBD1. This CDR3 comprises 14 residues. CDR1 is MNHEY, CDR2 SVGAGI, per germline. The V and J ends lost 5 bases and 0 bases, in that order; junction bases with no gene match: 1. CDR3 nucleotide sequence: TGTGCCAGCAGTCGGACAGGGGGCTCCTACGAGCAGTACTTC. Translating gives CASSRTGGSYEQYF.

Only a few counts were recorded for this clone. The chain uses TRBV6-5 and TRBJ1-1; 8 bases are a match to TRBD1. Trimming at V came to 5 bases and at J to 13 bases, leaving 9 bases not matched to a gene. The CDR3 is made up of 12 amino acids. Germline V gives CDR1 MNHEY, CDR2 SVGAGI. The DNA for the CDR3 is TGTGCCAGCAGTCCTAGGACAGGGATTGTTTTCTTT. Translated, it gives CASSPRTGIVFF.

The J gene is TRBJ1-2, the V gene TRBV19; 9 bases align to TRBD1. Germline trimming cut 6 bases from V and 8 bases from J; bases unmatched to any gene: 7. This CDR3 has 13 residues. Germline loops: CDR1 LNHDA, CDR2 SQIVND (reference sequence). The CDR3 sequence is CASRRDREDGYTF. CDR3 in DNA: TGTGCCAGTAGGCGGGACAGGGAAGACGGCTACACCTTC.

V gene TRBV30 combines with J gene TRBJ1-6; D call uncertain. Looked up from germline, CDR1 is GTSNPN and CDR2 is SVGIG (reference sequence). The CDR3 covers 13 residues. Deletions cut 2 bases from V and 3 bases from J, with 5 bases between. Here the CDR3 reads CAWSQFYNSPLHF. Here the CDR3 DNA reads TGTGCCTGGAGTCAGTTCTATAATTCACCCCTCCACTTT.

The chain uses TRBV6-5 and TRBJ2-1; D may be TRBD2 (6 bases). The CDR3 totals 14 residues. The V gene's germline CDR1 is MNHEY and CDR2 SVGAGI. Trimming took 7 bases from V and 5 from J, leaving 15 bases between them. CDR3 nucleotides: TGTGCCAGCATGCGGGGCCAAAGGGACAATGAGCAGTTCTTC. The encoded protein is CASMRGQRDNEQFF.

This chain connects TRBV5-5 to TRBJ2-5; 9 bases are a match to TRBD1. V gave up 2 bases and J gave up 7 bases; unmatched junction bases: 9. The CDR3 is 15 amino acids. Germline CDR1 and CDR2: SGHKS and YYEKEE (reference sequence). The CDR3 spells CASSFLTGGLGTQYF. DNA of the CDR3: TGTGCCAGCAGCTTTTTGACAGGGGGATTGGGGACCCAGTACTTC.

The V and J genes are TRBV27 and TRBJ2-1; 8 nucleotides match TRBD1. Per the germline V gene, CDR1 is MNHEY and CDR2 is SMNVEV (reference sequence). The CDR3 sequence is 13 residues long. V gave up 8 bases and J gave up 3 bases; unmatched junction bases: 3. The DNA for the CDR3 is TGTGCCAGCCGACAGGGGTACTACAATGAGCAGTTCTTC. Its translation: CASRQGYYNEQFF.

Only a few counts were recorded for this clone. The chain combines TRBV5-1 with TRBJ2-2, with TRBD1 matching 7 bases. CDR1 is SGHRS, CDR2 YFSETQ, per germline. With 1 base clipped from V and 5 bases from J, the junction kept 5 bases outside the gene matches. The CDR3 totals 15 residues. The CDR3 DNA sequence: TGCGCCAGCAGCTTGTGGGCAGGGGGAACCGGGGAGCTGTTTTTT. This translates into CASSLWAGGTGELFF.

A few counts support this clone. J is TRBJ2-1 and V is TRBV4-2; 13 positions agree with TRBD2. The CDR3 spans 17 residues. The germline gives CDR1 LGHNA, CDR2 YNFKEQ. The trim removed 0 bases at V and 10 bases at J, leaving 9 bases unmatched. The CDR3 DNA reads TGTGCCAGCAGCCAAGATCGGACTAGCGGGGGCTTCAGGGAGCAGTTCTTC. This sequence encodes CASSQDRTSGGFREQFF.

This clone was picked up a small number of times. This chain joins TRBV14 and TRBJ1-5; TRBD1 agrees at 9 bases. CDR3 length equals 17 residues. The junction had 10 bases not matched to a gene; V was cut back by 0 bases and J by 7 bases. From germline, CDR1 is SGHDN and CDR2 FVKESK. The CDR3 DNA sequence: TGTGCCAGCAGCCAAGATTTGAGGGACAGGGTTAAGCAGCCCCAGCATTTT. Encoded protein: CASSQDLRDRVKQPQHF.

The V call is TRBV6-5, the J call TRBJ1-5, with no clear D. V lost 2 bases and J 7 bases, leaving 15 bases between the germline ends. CDR1 and CDR2 (germline): MNHEY, SVGAGI. There are 15 residues in the CDR3. CDR3 amino acids: CASSYVAGSGQPQHF. The CDR3 DNA reads as TGTGCCAGCAGTTACGTGGCGGGTTCTGGGCAGCCCCAGCATTTT.

This chain uses TRBV28 with TRBJ2-7; 9 bases agree with TRBD1. Germline CDR1 MDHEN, CDR2 SYDVKM. V gave up 3 bases and J gave up 7 bases; unmatched junction bases: 13. CDR3 length equals 16 residues. The CDR3: CASSLPWGTGSLEQYF. For the CDR3, the DNA is TGTGCCAGCAGTTTGCCCTGGGGGACAGGGTCTTTGGAGCAGTACTTC.

This clone has more than one count but fewer than ten. This chain uses TRBV6-6 with TRBJ2-3, with D uncertain. V lost 6 bases and J 2 bases, leaving 6 bases between the germline ends. CDR1 is MNHNY, CDR2 SVGAGI, per germline (reference sequence). This CDR3 region has 12 residues. CDR3 protein: CASSVITDTQYF. DNA of the CDR3: TGTGCCAGCAGCGTAATCACAGATACGCAGTATTTT.

This CDR3 is CASSLDLSGTGQETQYF. The CDR3 region has the DNA TGCGCCAGCAGCTTGGACCTTTCTGGGACAGGCCAAGAGACCCAGTACTTC. This chain links TRBV5-1 with TRBJ2-5; 8 nucleotides agree with TRBD1. With V trimmed by 0 bases and J by 1 base, 8 bases remained unmatched. From germline, CDR1 is SGHRS and CDR2 YFSETQ. CDR3 length equals 17 residues.